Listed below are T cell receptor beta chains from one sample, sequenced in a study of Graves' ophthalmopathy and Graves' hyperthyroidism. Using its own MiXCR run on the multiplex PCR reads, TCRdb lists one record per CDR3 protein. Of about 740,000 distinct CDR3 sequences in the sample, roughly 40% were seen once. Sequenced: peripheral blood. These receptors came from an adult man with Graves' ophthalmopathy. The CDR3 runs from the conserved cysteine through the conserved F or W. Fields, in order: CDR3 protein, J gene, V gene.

CAVYGVRSGNTVYF,TRBJ1-3,TRBV11-1
CASSPFANTGELFF,TRBJ2-2,TRBV25-1
CASSSDRERNQPQHF,TRBJ1-5,TRBV12-3/TRBV12-4
CASSISTGDYGYTF,TRBJ1-2,TRBV19
CASSLVGTGDREQYF,TRBJ2-7,TRBV7-9
CASTKGQGLAEQYF,TRBJ2-7,TRBV7-8
CASSPGLAGGRTYEQYF,TRBJ2-7,TRBV2
CSAPNALLAGAGDTQYF,TRBJ2-3,TRBV20-1
CSVLVLDTQYF,TRBJ2-3,TRBV29-1
CASSLEWETQYF,TRBJ2-5,TRBV5-1
CSARPPDTNTEAFF,TRBJ1-1,TRBV20-1
CAIRQGLETQYF,TRBJ2-5,TRBV10-3
CASSISGGDTEAFF,TRBJ1-1,TRBV7-9
CASSSWTGAGGYTF,TRBJ1-2,TRBV19
CASSQDLTGEEKLFF,TRBJ1-4,TRBV3-1
CSVRPRRDRAGAEAFF,TRBJ1-1,TRBV20-1
CASTGLAGGRTGELFF,TRBJ2-2,TRBV7-9
CASSGDSSYGYTF,TRBJ1-2,TRBV2
CASSNEWQTASYEQYF,TRBJ2-7,TRBV27
CASSQDRWNTGELFF,TRBJ2-2,TRBV7-3
CASSVGGGTDLEQYF,TRBJ2-7,TRBV9
CSVGLSGQISYEQYF,TRBJ2-7,TRBV29-1
CASSLGTSGRIDEQYF,TRBJ2-7,TRBV5-5
CASSIIKGRTGPGDGYTF,TRBJ1-2,TRBV19
CASSEDSGANEQYF,TRBJ2-7,TRBV2
CASSSPGQGVEQYF,TRBJ2-7,TRBV7-9
CAISESTTGGNQPQHF,TRBJ1-5,TRBV10-3
CASSISGQGLSGYTF,TRBJ1-2,TRBV9
CAGGLAGAETQYF,TRBJ2-5,TRBV7-3